Below are 5 T cell receptor beta chains sequenced from a single sample in a study of beta chain features in type 1 diabetes. Reverse transcription of all isolated RNA meant that expressed TCRB transcripts were sequenced. Here immunoSEQ multiplex PCR was the method, and the copy in TCRdb shows in-frame clones only, minus some. The repertoire holds roughly 140,000 clones, with under 60% as singletons. The sample taken for sequencing was Tregs from blood. The receptors originated from a man younger than 30 in good health.

This clone was picked up a small number of times. Within the sample, other DNA sequences also encode this same CDR3. The chain recombines TRBV30 with TRBJ2-4, with a tentative D call TRBD1 (6 bases). Germline assignment: CDR1 GTSNPN and CDR2 SVGIG (reference sequence). With 0 bases removed from V and 0 bases from J, the gap between germline ends came to 9 bases. The CDR3 length is 15 residues. The CDR3 sequence is CAWSVRGLAKNIQYF. The CDR3 coding sequence is TGTGCCTGGAGTGTGAGGGGGTTAGCCAAAAACATTCAGTACTTC.

This clone was observed many times. The chain links TRBV4-3 to TRBJ2-7; TRBD2 agrees at 9 bases. The J segment lost 4 bases and the V segment lost 1 base, leaving 26 bases of the junction unmatched. Germline V CDR1 and CDR2: LGHNA, YSLEER. The CDR3 is made up of 22 amino acids. The CDR3, as DNA: TGCGCCAGCAGCCAAGGACATTTTAAAGTTCGAGGCGGGAGGGCCACTGTTTACGAGCAGTACTTC. This encodes CASSQGHFKVRGGRATVYEQYF.

The genes are TRBV11-2 and TRBJ2-6; D is unresolved. Trimming stripped 1 base from V and 0 bases from J, with 7 bases between. The CDR3 has 16 amino acids. The germline CDR1 and CDR2 sequences are SGHAT and FQNNGV. CDR3 coding DNA: TGTGCCAGCAGCTTAGTTTTCGGCTCTGGGGCCAACGTCCTGACTTTC. Protein sequence: CASSLVFGSGANVLTF. The full variable domain, its missing parts supplied by reference TRBV11-2 and TRBJ2-6, is EAGVAQSPRYKIIEKRQSVAFWCNPISGHATLYWYQQILGQGPKLLIQFQNNGVVDDSQLPKDRFSAERLKGVDSTLKIQPAKLEDSAVYLCASSLVFGSGANVLTFGAGSRLTVL.

This clone has just a few counts. The V call is TRBV4-3, the J call TRBJ2-1, with 8 positions matching TRBD2. The germline V gene has CDR1 LGHNA and CDR2 YSLEER. V lost 3 bases and J lost 8; bases outside the gene matches: 9. The CDR3 loop spans 15 amino acids. CDR3 sequence (DNA): TGCGCCAGCAGCCAGGAAAGCGGGAGAGTGGATGAGCAGTTCTTC. This codes for CASSQESGRVDEQFF.

V gene TRBV7-9 combines with J gene TRBJ2-1, with D hard to call. The germline V gene encodes CDR1 SEHNR and CDR2 FQNEAQ (reference sequence). This CDR3 region has 15 residues. V was shortened by 3 bases and J by 6 bases, with 15 bases between the two germline ends. The CDR3: CASSFITRLRNEQFF. The CDR3 region has the DNA TGTGCCAGCAGCTTCATTACTCGACTCCGCAATGAGCAGTTCTTC. The variable domain in full, with the rest retrieved from reference TRBV7-9 and TRBJ2-1, is DTGVSQNPRHKITKRGQNVTFRCDPISEHNRLYWYRQTLGQGPEFLTYFQNEAQLEKSRLLSDRFSAERPKGSFSTLEIQRTEQGDSAMYLCASSFITRLRNEQFFGPGTRLTVL.